What follows describes a single TCR beta chain. This entry belongs to a study of T cell responses to AZD1222 COVID-19 vaccine. Turning to the study itself: Second-dose recipients at about 4 or about 12 weeks were treated as one pooled group.

CDR3 size: 17 residues. Losses at the gene ends were 5 bases for V and 1 base for J; bases not matched to a gene: 8. Germline V lookup: CDR1 LNHDA, CDR2 SQIVND (reference sequence). Data came from immunoSEQ multiplex PCR; TCRdb stores just in-frame clones and leaves some out. This table has about 83,000 clones, about 82% appearing once. The sequencing here drew on peripheral blood, taken on day 0 of AZD1222 vaccination. The genes are TRBV19 and TRBJ2-5, with 12 bases that match TRBD1. The source of this sequence is an adult in good health. The CDR3 DNA follows: TGTGCCAGTAGTGGCCGGGACAGGGGGCTTTCCCAAGAGACCCAGTACTTC. Protein: CASSGRDRGLSQETQYF.